The sequence of this TCR beta chain was determined in a study of regulatory T cells in long-lasting Graves disease (dated by TCRdb to 2020 to 2022). Some background on the complete study: Antithyroid drugs had been taken for less than 3 months by newly diagnosed Graves' disease patients. This study used TCR sequencing and RNA sequencing of peripheral blood to compare persistent Graves' disease patients against newly diagnosed Graves' disease patients. The study was conducted in China and was registered as a clinical trial. A total of some 35 samples underwent TCR sequencing, from 13 patients with persistent Graves' disease and approximately 20 patients with newly diagnosed Graves' disease.

This clonotype showed up just a few times. The specificity of this receptor is unknown. No much larger clonotype is one base removed from it; base qualities were not supplied. Library construction relied on multiplex PCR. Sequenced on an Illumina HiSeq 4000. iRepertoire HTBI primers and Arm-PCR amplification of CDR3 regions were used to construct TCR beta libraries. Before sequencing, the PCR products underwent gel purification. The study's processing was this. Across samples, 62 TRBV and 13 to 15 TRBJ segments were identified and used for gene usage analysis of CDR3 amino acid clonotypes. Filtered high-quality paired reads were merged into contigs using COPE and FqMerger. Contigs were aligned with BLAST to IMGT TRBV, TRBD and TRBJ reference genes, and CDR3 was defined per IMGT. Highly expanded clones were defined as clonotypes with a frequency above 0.1%. Repertoire diversity was measured by Shannon entropy, and V-J evenness by the Gini coefficient. Public clonotypes were defined as clonotypes shared by more than one individual. The public reads were run again by TCRdb, first through fastp at Q25 and then through MiXCR, and only productive beta chains were kept. Rows with a matching CDR3 protein are joined into one entry that keeps the most common DNA and genes. The V and J calls here are based on TCRdb, not the publication. The sample contains 400,000 to 500,000 distinct CDR3 sequences, about 16% of them found a single time. 23% of the sample goes to the ten largest clones.

Overall results and qualifications from the work: Sequencing and analysis were limited to the TCR beta chain. Preferential use of TRBV28, TRBJ1-2 and TRBJ2-5 was observed in persistent disease, whereas TRBV20-1 and TRBJ2-1 were favored in newly diagnosed disease. The small sample size was acknowledged by the authors as a limitation that may reduce accuracy. Peripheral blood alone was examined, since thyroid tissue, which constituted the primary lesion, could not be accessed. Persistent Graves' disease patients showed lower TCR Shannon entropy and fewer highly expanded clones than newly diagnosed patients, suggesting clonal expansion. Persistent patients shared more public clonotypes among themselves (fewer than 3,000) than newly diagnosed patients did (nearly 1,000).

The germline V gene encodes CDR1 LGHNA and CDR2 YSLEER. The CDR3 measures 16 amino acids from cysteine to phenylalanine. The retained sequence is limited to the CDR3, 48 bases, with the frame set at the first base. The germline V end is reduced by 1 base and the J end by 9 bases; junction bases left unmatched: 12. The time point label, read with the paper, signifies: newly diagnosed GD, antithyroid drugs for less than 3 months. For both TCR sequencing and RNA sequencing, RNA was extracted from PBMCs using TRIzol. Graves' disease was diagnosed according to American Thyroid Association guidelines. Patients were recruited from an endocrinology department in Xi'an, China. Each patient gave approximately 9.7 milliliters of peripheral blood, collected in an EDTA anticoagulant tube. PBMCs were isolated by Ficoll Paque Plus density gradient separation without further T cell sorting. An Agilent 2100 Bioanalyzer and agarose gel were used to check RNA quality, and a NanoDrop 2000 was used to measure RNA concentration.

These records were also assigned to another study, of T cells in Graves' hyperthyroidism and ophthalmopathy. The second study's paper adds: Graves' hyperthyroidism was defined as stable when no progression to ophthalmopathy occurred over 18 months of follow-up. The hyperthyroidism patients were between 18 and 65 years old and newly diagnosed, with a disease duration of less than 2 months. Any patient with an uncontrolled infection, another autoimmune disease, pregnancy or lactation was excluded. Clinical symptoms, serum thyroxine and TRAb, thyroid ultrasound, and orbital computed tomography formed the basis for the diagnoses. The TCR CDR3 was subjected to a first round of RT-PCR using the HTBI primer set and the Qiagen OneStep RT-PCR kit. Most expanded thyroid clonotypes (frequency above 0.001) were also detected in blood, a finding suggesting that blood repertoires may reflect thyroid immune responses. Ophthalmopathy was separated from stable hyperthyroidism by a 13 V-J signature model, with approximately 89% sensitivity and about 81% specificity obtained in cross-validation and 80%/75% obtained in testing. During validation, the model predicted progression to ophthalmopathy a median of about 6.5 months ahead of onset, with around 70% sensitivity and more than 72% specificity. A discovery cohort of about a hundred patients, fewer than 50 with Graves' ophthalmopathy and over 55 with stable Graves' hyperthyroidism, was used to find distinguishing TCR V-J signatures. An independent validation cohort of around 19 hyperthyroidism patients and over 15 patients who later progressed to ophthalmopathy tested prospective prediction of ophthalmopathy. For training and testing, the roughly 97 patients in the discovery cohort were randomly divided in a 7:3 ratio. Thyroid tissue and blood T-cell repertoires from about six Graves' hyperthyroidism patients were also compared in the study. Following sampling, methimazole starting at 30 mg daily was given to hyperthyroidism patients, and high-dose intravenous methylprednisolone was given to ophthalmopathy patients. Libraries were constructed in a second round of multiplex PCR, after which size selection and purification were performed. Paired-end sequencing of the libraries was performed with 100 bp reads on an Illumina HiSeq2000. SOAPnuke was used to process the raw data, removing reads that contained adapters or uncalled bases, had a mean Phred below 15, or lacked an exact match to the constant primer or identifier. High-quality paired reads were merged using COPE v1.2.5, and each unique nucleotide sequence was defined as a clonotype. MiTCR v1.1 was used to align the clonotypes against IMGT TRBV, TRBD and TRBJ reference segments. Only V-J combinations with frequency above 0.0001, covering roughly 99% of repertoires, were analysed. The TCS score was defined as the ratio of F50 (clonal expansion) to E x V (chaos), calculated using BLOSUM62-based TCRdist between CDR3 peptides within each V-J. Welch's t-statistics and random forest reduced roughly 530 V-J features to 10 to 15, which were used in a naive Bayes classifier (R e1071). No statistical method was used to set the sample size in advance, and investigators knew the group allocation. TCR Vbeta CDR3 sequencing of roughly 140 peripheral blood samples (under 45 ophthalmopathy, about 80 hyperthyroidism and about 17 progressor patients) is reported in the paper.

The sequencing used peripheral blood mononuclear cells (PBMCs), collected at new diagnosis, from a patient treated with antithyroid drugs. The receptor was derived from a woman between 18 and 29 years old with Graves disease. Donor details come from another sample of the same person, matched by shared clones. In this chain, TRBV4-3 is recombined with TRBJ2-1; TRBD2 lines up with 7 middle nucleotides. At the DNA level, the sequence is TGCGCCAGCAGCCAAGTAGCAAGCGTTCCGGGGGGTGAGCAGTTCTTC. Its translation reads: CASSQVASVPGGEQFF.